These 28 T cell receptor beta chains came from one sample sequenced in a study of identical twins. TCRdb ran MiXCR on the 5' RACE reads and lists one entry per CDR3 protein. The data hold a few hundred thousand distinct CDR3 sequences, with 7.5% to 9.5% observed a single time. This sample also belongs to another study, concerning yellow fever vaccine responses in identical twins.

The source material was CD8+ T cells sorted from blood. The receptors come from a woman aged 18-29 years in good health.

The chain has TRBV10-1 and TRBJ2-7, with 8 bases fitting TRBD1. Germline lookup yields CDR1 WNHNN and CDR2 SYGVQD (reference sequence). The CDR3 is 15 amino acids. V trimming: 3 bases; J trimming: 2 bases; junction bases outside the gene matches: 6. CDR3 sequence: CASSDFRTGPYEQYF. The CDR3 bases are TGCGCCAGCAGTGATTTCCGGACAGGGCCCTACGAGCAGTACTTC.

This clonotype came up a few times. This chain joins TRBV12-3 or TRBV12-4 and TRBJ2-7; tentatively, D is TRBD2 (5 bases). With 3 bases removed from V and 3 bases from J, the gap between germline ends came to 12 bases. The CDR3 extends over 14 amino acids. The CDR3 loop reads CASSFRSGNYEQYF. As DNA, the CDR3 is TGTGCCAGCAGTTTCCGGAGCGGCAACTACGAGCAGTACTTC.

The rearrangement uses TRBV28 and TRBJ2-7; the match to TRBD1 covers 9 bases. CDR3 size: 15 residues. Germline V lookup: CDR1 MDHEN, CDR2 SYDVKM. The J segment lost 7 bases and the V segment lost 5 bases, leaving 12 bases of the junction unmatched. CDR3 loop: CASSPLRQGGWEQYF. CDR3 sequence (DNA): TGTGCCAGCAGTCCGCTCCGACAGGGGGGCTGGGAGCAGTACTTC.

The V call is TRBV20-1, the J call TRBJ2-1; TRBD1 matches 8 bases. The CDR3 covers 15 residues. Per germline, CDR1 DFQATT and CDR2 SNEGSKA (reference sequence). J gave up 6 bases and V 2 bases, and 9 bases lay outside the gene matches. This CDR3 reads CSARLLVTGVNEQFF. CDR3 nucleotides: TGCAGTGCTAGACTCTTAGTGACAGGGGTCAATGAGCAGTTCTTC.

The rearrangement links TRBV4-1 to TRBJ1-6; D gene ambiguous. The germline CDR1 and CDR2 sequences are MGHRA and YSYEKL. Trimming removed 1 base from V and 10 bases from J, with 14 bases in between. The CDR3 has 15 amino acids. The CDR3 is CASSQAEAGGSPLHF. CDR3 coding DNA: TGCGCCAGCAGCCAAGCAGAGGCAGGCGGATCACCCCTCCACTTT.

The chain combines TRBV18 with TRBJ2-1; D is perhaps TRBD2 (5 bases). The V and J ends lost 3 bases and 6 bases respectively, with 15 bases between them. The CDR3 is 15 amino acids. The germline V gene encodes CDR1 KGHSH and CDR2 LQKENI. In DNA, the CDR3 is TGTGCCAGCTCACCCGACGACCCAGCGGCCAATGAGCAGTTCTTC. It yields the protein CASSPDDPAANEQFF.

The V and J genes are TRBV7-3 and TRBJ2-3; D is possibly TRBD2 (6 bases). V shed 5 bases and J shed 2 bases, with 11 bases lying between them. CDR3 length equals 14 residues. Germline CDR1 reads SGHTA; CDR2 reads FQGTGA. CDR3: CASSLADYTDTQYF. In DNA, the CDR3 is TGTGCCAGCAGCCTCGCGGACTACACAGATACGCAGTATTTT.

This clonotype has at least ten counts. The chain has TRBV5-1 and TRBJ2-1; D perhaps matches TRBD1 (6 bases). The germline V gene encodes CDR1 SGHRS and CDR2 YFSETQ. Trimming took off 1 base at V and 1 base at J, with 9 bases between the two ends. The CDR3 is 15 residues long. The CDR3 spells CASSLTGTSYNEQFF. In DNA, the CDR3 is TGCGCCAGCAGCTTGACAGGGACATCCTACAATGAGCAGTTCTTC.

The sample holds a few counts of this clonotype. V and J are TRBV20-1 and TRBJ2-2; 7 bases are a match to TRBD2. This CDR3 is built from 16 residues. Germline trimming cut 1 base from V and 3 bases from J; bases unmatched to any gene: 8. The V gene's germline CDR1 is DFQATT and CDR2 SNEGSKA (reference sequence). CDR3: CSARGRLAEDTGELFF. The DNA for the CDR3 is TGCAGTGCTAGAGGCCGGCTAGCGGAAGACACCGGGGAGCTGTTTTTT.

This clonotype was picked up many times. The J gene is TRBJ2-1, the V gene TRBV15; D perhaps matches TRBD2 (8 bases). The V gene's germline CDR1 is LNHNV and CDR2 YYDKDF (reference sequence). The CDR3 loop spans 16 amino acids. Trimming pared 6 bases from V and 12 bases from J, leaving 27 bases between. The DNA for the CDR3 is TGTGCCACCAGAGAGGGGGCGGGAGGAGTAACAAGAGGGCAGTTCTTC. Amino acid sequence: CATREGAGGVTRGQFF.

This clonotype was counted many times. The gene calls are TRBV28 and TRBJ2-7; possibly TRBD1 for D (5 bases). Deletions cut 2 bases from V and 7 bases from J, with 18 bases between. CDR1 is MDHEN, CDR2 SYDVKM, per germline. This CDR3 is built from 15 residues. The CDR3, as DNA: TGTGCCAGCAGTTTAAGTTGGGGCGGAATGCGGGAGCAGTACTTC. Encoded protein: CASSLSWGGMREQYF.

This clonotype occurred many times. The chain has TRBV6-5 and TRBJ2-2; no reliable D call. CDR1 is MNHEY and CDR2 is SVGAGI in the germline V gene. V gave up 5 bases and J gave up 6 bases, with 10 bases separating them. CDR3 length: 13 amino acids. CDR3 DNA: TGTGCCAGCAGTCTTGAAGGCCCCGGGGAGCTGTTTTTT. Its translation is CASSLEGPGELFF.

This clonotype has only a few counts. The rearrangement links TRBV10-1 to TRBJ2-7, with D perhaps matching TRBD2 (6 bases). The CDR3 is 13 residues long. Germline V gene data show CDR1 as WNHNN and CDR2 as SYGVQD (reference sequence). Trimming took off 3 bases at V and 2 bases at J, with 8 bases between the two ends. DNA of the CDR3: TGCGCCAGCAGTGACGGGGGAACCTACGAGCAGTACTTC. Translation gives CASSDGGTYEQYF.

The table lists this clonotype with a few counts. The rearrangement links TRBV11-2 to TRBJ1-2, with 7 nucleotides matching TRBD1. J lost 4 bases, V lost 6 bases, and 11 bases had no gene match. The CDR3 length is 15 residues. CDR1 is SGHAT, CDR2 FQNNGV, per germline. The CDR3 DNA sequence: TGTGCCAGCAGTCAGGGGGGGCAGACTATCTATGGCTACACCTTC. It yields the protein CASSQGGQTIYGYTF.

This clonotype was seen many times. This chain joins TRBV4-3 and TRBJ2-1, with TRBD2 matching over 13 bases. The CDR3 consists of 15 residues. From germline, CDR1 is LGHNA and CDR2 YSLEER. V lost 5 bases to trimming and J lost 10 bases; unmatched junction nucleotides: 8. The CDR3 here is CASSVRLAGGLEQFF. Written as DNA, the CDR3 is TGCGCCAGCAGCGTACGACTAGCGGGAGGATTGGAGCAGTTCTTC.

This clonotype has ten or more counts. This chain uses TRBV6-1 with TRBJ1-2, with D perhaps TRBD1 (5 bases). Between the trimmed V and J ends, which lost 7 bases and 1 base, there was a span of 16 bases. The CDR3 runs 15 residues. Germline V gene data show CDR1 as MNHNS and CDR2 as SASEGT. The CDR3 DNA is TGTGCCAGCACTCACACTTGGGGGGTTAACTATGGCTACACCTTC. Protein product: CASTHTWGVNYGYTF.

The J gene is TRBJ2-3, the V gene TRBV4-1, with 11 bases that match TRBD2. Germline V gives CDR1 MGHRA, CDR2 YSYEKL. The CDR3 runs 16 residues. The V segment lost 4 bases and the J segment 4 bases; nucleotides outside the gene matches: 7. The CDR3 loop reads CASSLTSGRFADTQYF. The CDR3 DNA is TGCGCCAGCAGCCTCACTAGCGGGAGATTTGCAGATACGCAGTATTTT.

Many counts were recorded for this clonotype. This may come from a read error, since a much larger clone is one base off. The rearrangement links TRBV6-4 to TRBJ2-3; D is perhaps TRBD1 (6 bases). The end of the DNA fits TRBJ1-5 better, so the J call may be wrong. Germline V gene data show CDR1 as MRHNA and CDR2 as SNTAGT. The CDR3 sequence is 15 residues long. The CDR3 loop is CASSDSWTDTDTQHF. CDR3 in DNA: TGTGCCAGCAGTGACTCGTGGACAGACACAGATACGCAGCATTTT.

There are many counts of this clonotype. The chain employs TRBV29-1 and TRBJ2-5, with 11 nucleotides matching TRBD1. The trim removed 2 bases at V and 6 bases at J, leaving 11 bases unmatched. CDR1 is SQVTM and CDR2 is ANQGSEA in the germline V gene. This CDR3 spans 16 amino acids. The CDR3 loop is CSVELGGQGAGKTQYF. CDR3 coding DNA: TGCAGCGTTGAATTAGGAGGACAGGGGGCCGGAAAGACCCAGTACTTC. Full variable domain (rest looked up from reference TRBV29-1 and TRBJ2-5): SAVISQKPSRDICQRGTSLTIQCQVDSQVTMMFWYRQQPGQSLTLIATANQGSEATYESGFVIDKFPISRPNLTFSTLTVSNMSPEDSSIYLCSVELGGQGAGKTQYFGPGTRLLVL.

This clonotype was seen more than once but under ten times. This chain connects TRBV15 to TRBJ2-7; D call uncertain. The V end was cut by 0 bases, the J end by 2 bases, with 14 bases between. CDR1 is LNHNV, CDR2 YYDKDF, per germline (reference sequence). CDR3 length: 16 residues. The CDR3 region has the DNA TGTGCCACCAGCAGAGATGTGGCCAGAGGTACCTACGAGCAGTACTTC. Translation: CATSRDVARGTYEQYF.

Of note for this clonotype: Since a much larger clone is just one base distant, this may be a read error. The chain uses TRBV12-3 or TRBV12-4 and TRBJ2-7; D not resolved. V dropped 8 bases and J dropped 2 bases, with 7 bases sitting between them. CDR3 length equals 11 residues. Here the CDR3 reads CASGNTYEQYF. For the CDR3, the DNA is TGTGCCAGCGGCAACACCTACGAGCAGTACTTC.

The genes are TRBV7-9 and TRBJ2-7, with D uncertain. The CDR3 is 13 amino acids. CDR1 and CDR2 (germline): SEHNR, FQNEAQ (reference sequence). V shed 5 bases and J shed 0 bases, with 8 bases lying between them. As DNA, the CDR3 is TGTGCCAGCAGCATACAGAGCTCCTACGAGCAGTACTTC. Translation gives CASSIQSSYEQYF.

The gene calls are TRBV6-2 or TRBV6-3 and TRBJ2-1, with 8 bases that match TRBD2. Germline CDR1 MNHEY, CDR2 SVGEGT. This CDR3 spans 13 amino acids. The J segment lost 9 bases and the V segment lost 7 bases, leaving 8 bases of the junction unmatched. CDR3 nucleotides: TGTGCCAGCACTAACGGGGGGGGGGTTGAGCAGTTCTTC. Encoded protein: CASTNGGGVEQFF.

This clonotype was detected a few times. V gene TRBV11-2 combines with J gene TRBJ1-1; 8 nucleotides align to TRBD1. The CDR3 sequence is 18 residues long. Unmatched junction bases numbered 9, after V lost 0 bases and J lost 0 bases. Germline V gene sequence: CDR1 SGHAT, CDR2 FQNNGV. CDR3 protein: CASSLDLGQGVVNTEAFF. The CDR3 DNA reads TGTGCCAGCAGCTTAGATCTCGGACAGGGAGTTGTGAACACTGAAGCTTTCTTT.

The V call is TRBV28, the J call TRBJ2-1; D call uncertain. This CDR3 comprises 14 residues. Trimming stripped 6 bases from V and 3 bases from J, with 12 bases between. The germline CDR1 and CDR2 sequences are MDHEN and SYDVKM. This CDR3 reads CASSKTLSYNEQFF. The CDR3 DNA follows: TGTGCCAGCAGCAAAACCCTAAGCTACAATGAGCAGTTCTTC.

J is TRBJ1-2 and V is TRBV9, with D possibly matching TRBD1 (5 bases). Germline assignment: CDR1 SGDLS and CDR2 YYNGEE. The V and J ends lost 4 bases and 5 bases respectively, with 15 bases between them. The CDR3 consists of 14 residues. The CDR3, as DNA: TGTGCCAGCAGCCCCAGTGGGACCGCGTATGGCTACACCTTC. Translating it yields CASSPSGTAYGYTF. Full variable domain (outside the CDR3, taken from reference TRBV9 and TRBJ1-2): DSGVTQTPKHLITATGQRVTLRCSPRSGDLSVYWYQQSLDQGLQFLIQYYNGEERAKGNILERFSAQQFPDLHSELNLSSLELGDSALYFCASSPSGTAYGYTFGSGTRLTVV.

Ten or more counts support this clonotype. J is TRBJ2-1 and V is TRBV27; D call uncertain. The CDR3 has 13 amino acids. Germline V CDR1 and CDR2: MNHEY, SMNVEV (reference sequence). V was clipped by 5 bases and J by 5 bases, with 10 bases between them. CDR3 protein: CASSGELNNEQFF. DNA of the CDR3: TGTGCCAGCAGTGGGGAATTGAACAATGAGCAGTTCTTC.

The rearrangement joins TRBV28 to TRBJ2-1; 9 bases align to TRBD1. The V and J ends lost 7 bases and 1 base, in that order; junction bases with no gene match: 5. This CDR3 comprises 15 residues. In germline, CDR1 is MDHEN, CDR2 SYDVKM. CDR3 DNA: TGTGCCAGCATCCCGGGACAGGGATCCTACAATGAGCAGTTCTTC. Residues: CASIPGQGSYNEQFF.